The next 5 T cell receptor beta chains were all read from a single sample in a study of beta chain features in type 1 diabetes. The entirety of the isolated RNA underwent reverse transcription, so expressed TCRB transcripts were sequenced. The table came from immunoSEQ multiplex PCR; TCRdb's copy has only in-frame clones and leaves some out. The profile shows about 110,000 clones, roughly 43% of them singletons. The source material was stem cell memory CD4+ T cells from blood. Source of these receptors: a young woman in good health.

This clone has a handful of counts. The chain couples TRBV7-9 to TRBJ2-7, with D perhaps matching TRBD2 (6 bases). Germline V gene data show CDR1 as SEHNR and CDR2 as FQNEAQ (reference sequence). The CDR3 covers 14 residues. V was pared by 4 bases and J by 5 bases, with 15 bases between. In nucleotides, the CDR3 is TGTGCCAGCAGCTCCGGGACTCCCGGGAACGAGCAGTACTTC. Translated, it gives CASSSGTPGNEQYF.

This clone was seen a handful of times. This chain joins TRBV7-9 and TRBJ1-3, with 7 bases fitting TRBD1. V was pared by 3 bases and J by 1 base, with 3 bases of the junction left unmatched. This CDR3 has 15 amino acids. CDR1 and CDR2 from the germline V gene are SEHNR and FQNEAQ (reference sequence). CDR3 nucleotide sequence: TGTGCCAGCAGCTTTCGACAGGGATCTGGAAACACCATATATTTT. Translated, it gives CASSFRQGSGNTIYF.

This clone was seen a few times. The J gene is TRBJ2-1, the V gene TRBV6-5; D is uncertain. The germline CDR1 and CDR2 sequences are MNHEY and SVGAGI. The CDR3 spans 14 residues. V gave up 4 bases and J gave up 8 bases, with 15 bases separating them. In nucleotides, the CDR3 is TGTGCCAGCAGTTCCACAGTTTACAATGATGAGCAGTTCTTC. Translation: CASSSTVYNDEQFF.

The chain links TRBV7-3 to TRBJ2-1, with 8 bases lining up with TRBD1. J gave up 3 bases and V 2 bases, and 3 bases lay outside the gene matches. Germline values: CDR1 SGHTA, CDR2 FQGTGA. This CDR3 contains 15 residues. CDR3 sequence reads: CASSLQGAFYNEQFF. CDR3 nucleotides: TGTGCCAGCAGCTTACAGGGGGCCTTCTACAATGAGCAGTTCTTC. Looking up the rest from reference TRBV7-3 and TRBJ2-1 gives the full variable domain: GAGVSQTPSNKVTEKGKYVELRCDPISGHTALYWYRQSLGQGPEFLIYFQGTGAADDSGLPNDRFFAVRPEGSVSTLKIQRTERGDSAVYLCASSLQGAFYNEQFFGPGTRLTVL.

This clone showed up just a few times. The V and J genes are TRBV5-1 and TRBJ1-2; 9 bases line up with TRBD1. Looked up from germline, CDR1 is SGHRS and CDR2 is YFSETQ. CDR3 length: 15 amino acids. V gave up 1 base and J gave up 4 bases; unmatched junction bases: 5. This CDR3 reads CASSLTPGQGYGYTF. The CDR3 DNA sequence: TGCGCCAGCAGCTTGACACCGGGACAGGGCTATGGCTACACCTTC.